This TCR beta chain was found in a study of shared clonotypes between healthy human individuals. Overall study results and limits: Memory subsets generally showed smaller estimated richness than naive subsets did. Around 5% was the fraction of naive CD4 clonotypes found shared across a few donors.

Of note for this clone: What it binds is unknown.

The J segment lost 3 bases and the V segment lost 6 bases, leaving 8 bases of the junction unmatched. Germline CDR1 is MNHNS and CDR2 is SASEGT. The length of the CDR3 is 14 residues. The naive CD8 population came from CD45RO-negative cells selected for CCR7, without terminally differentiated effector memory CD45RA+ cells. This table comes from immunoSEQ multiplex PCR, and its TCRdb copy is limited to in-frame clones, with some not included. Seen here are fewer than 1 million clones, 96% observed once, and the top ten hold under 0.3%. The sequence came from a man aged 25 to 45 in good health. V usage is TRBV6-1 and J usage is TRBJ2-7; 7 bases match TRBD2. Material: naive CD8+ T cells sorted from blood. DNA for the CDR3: TGTGCCAGCAGAAAAAAGGGACTATTCTACGAGCAGTACTTC. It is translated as CASRKKGLFYEQYF.